Presented here are 22 T cell receptor beta chains from one specimen sequenced in a study of breast tumors, draining lymph nodes, adjacent tissues. Breast cancer patients provided tissue from their axillary draining lymph nodes. TCRdb fed the multiplex PCR reads into MiXCR, producing one record per CDR3 protein. Of roughly 220,000 distinct CDR3 sequences in the sample, less than 45% are singletons; the top ten hold about 3.3%. The sequencing input was axillary lymph node tissue. Source of these receptors: a female donor with breast cancer. Some clones in this sample may be carry-over from other donors' samples.

This clonotype was detected only a few times. One end of the junction fails to match germline, which may point to a read error. The gene calls are TRBV2 and TRBJ2-5, with D perhaps matching TRBD2 (5 bases). This CDR3 comprises 18 residues. Germline lookup yields CDR1 SNHLY and CDR2 FYNNEI. In DNA form, the CDR3 reads TGTGCCAGCAGCCCAACTTTTTTAGGGAGATTGCGCCAAGAGACCCACTACTTC. This gives the protein CASSPTFLGRLRQETHYF. The full variable domain, in which reference TRBV2 and TRBJ2-5 provide the parts outside the CDR3, is EPEVTQTPSHQVTQMGQEVILRCVPISNHLYFYWYRQILGQKVEFLVSFYNNEISEKSEIFDDQFSVERPDGSNFTLKIRSTKLEDSAMYFCASSPTFLGRLRQETHYFGPGTRLLVL.

This clonotype was counted at least ten times. The chain employs TRBV7-2 and TRBJ2-3; 7 bases align to TRBD2. The J segment lost 2 bases and the V segment lost 3 bases, leaving 5 bases of the junction unmatched. CDR3 length: 15 residues. Germline V lookup: CDR1 SGHTA, CDR2 FQGNSA. This CDR3 reads CASSFGGGSTDTQYF. For the CDR3, the DNA is TGTGCCAGCAGCTTTGGCGGGGGATCCACAGATACGCAGTATTTT.

This clonotype was recorded many times. The chain employs TRBV6-1 and TRBJ1-3; D gene unclear. Per the germline V gene, CDR1 is MNHNS and CDR2 is SASEGT. Trimming cost V 7 bases and J 0 bases, with 16 bases left between them. This CDR3 comprises 16 residues. DNA of the CDR3: TGTGCCAGCACTCTAAATATCGGGCTCTCTGGAAACACCATATATTTT. It codes for CASTLNIGLSGNTIYF.

There are many counts of this clonotype. The rearrangement uses TRBV19 and TRBJ2-7, with 8 bases matching TRBD1. Germline V CDR1 and CDR2: LNHDA, SQIVND (reference sequence). With 1 base clipped from V and 3 bases from J, the junction kept 5 bases outside the gene matches. The CDR3 runs 15 residues. CDR3 loop: CASSIGPGGSYEQYF. CDR3 coding DNA: TGTGCCAGTAGTATAGGGCCAGGGGGCAGCTACGAGCAGTACTTC.

The chain joins TRBV6-6 to TRBJ1-6, with TRBD1 as a possible D gene (5 bases). The CDR3 runs to 15 residues. The germline gives CDR1 MNHNY, CDR2 SVGAGI (reference sequence). V dropped 2 bases and J dropped 9 bases, with 14 bases sitting between them. The CDR3 DNA follows: TGTGCCAGCAGTTACAGGGGCGTATCGGGTTCACCCCTCCACTTT. It specifies CASSYRGVSGSPLHF.

This chain links TRBV2 with TRBJ2-5; 9 positions agree with TRBD2. Losses at the gene ends were 2 bases for V and 5 bases for J; bases not matched to a gene: 6. There are 15 residues in the CDR3. Germline CDR1 reads SNHLY; CDR2 reads FYNNEI. For the CDR3, the DNA is TGTGCCAGCAGTGAAACCGGGACTAGCATTGAGACCCAGTACTTC. Translated: CASSETGTSIETQYF.

At least ten counts were recorded for this clonotype. The chain employs TRBV4-1 and TRBJ2-5; D remains ambiguous. This CDR3 spans 13 amino acids. Deletions cut 1 base from V and 5 bases from J, with 8 bases between. Looked up from germline, CDR1 is MGHRA and CDR2 is YSYEKL. The CDR3 sequence is CASSQAHSETQYF. DNA for the CDR3: TGCGCCAGCAGCCAAGCCCACTCGGAGACCCAGTACTTC.

The sample holds many counts of this clonotype. V is TRBV12-3 or TRBV12-4 and J is TRBJ1-2; the match to TRBD1 covers 10 bases. J lost 3 bases, V lost 5 bases, and 3 bases had no gene match. The CDR3 loop spans 14 amino acids. CDR3 amino acids: CASSETGGDYGYTF. The CDR3 bases are TGTGCCAGCAGTGAGACAGGGGGCGACTATGGCTACACCTTC.

The chain couples TRBV11-3 to TRBJ1-1; tentatively, D is TRBD1 (5 bases). CDR1 and CDR2 from the germline V gene are SGHNT and YENEEA. There are 13 residues in the CDR3. Trimming cost V 4 bases and J 8 bases, with 14 bases left between them. This CDR3 is CASSSPGREEAFF. The CDR3 nucleotides read TGTGCCAGCAGCTCCCCCGGCAGGGAAGAAGCTTTCTTT. Based on the CDR3 plus reference TRBV11-3 and TRBJ1-1, the full variable domain is EAGVVQSPRYKIIEKKQPVAFWCNPISGHNTLYWYLQNLGQGPELLIRYENEEAVDDSQLPKDRFSAERLKGVDSTLKIQPAELGDSAVYLCASSSPGREEAFFGQGTRLTVV.

The chain is built from TRBV20-1 and TRBJ2-1, with TRBD1 identical over 9 bases. The V segment lost 3 bases and the J segment 8 bases; nucleotides outside the gene matches: 14. The CDR3 is made up of 16 amino acids. Germline assignment: CDR1 DFQATT and CDR2 SNEGSKA (reference sequence). The CDR3 DNA follows: TGCAGTGCTAGCCCGGGACAGGGTCGCCCAAACTATGAGCAGTTCTTC. Translation: CSASPGQGRPNYEQFF.

This clonotype was seen more than once but under ten times. A much more abundant neighbour one base away suggests this may be a read error. This chain connects TRBV19 to TRBJ2-2, with TRBD2 as a possible D gene (6 bases). The CDR3 is made up of 14 amino acids. Germline V gene sequence: CDR1 LNHDA, CDR2 SQIVND (reference sequence). The CDR3 region is CASSIDGGLGGLFF. DNA for the CDR3: TGTGCCAGTAGTATCGACGGAGGACTGGGGGGGCTGTTTTTT.

The sample holds a few counts of this clonotype. V gene TRBV27 combines with J gene TRBJ2-7; D ambiguous. From germline, CDR1 is MNHEY and CDR2 SMNVEV (reference sequence). V dropped 8 bases and J dropped 0 bases, with 14 bases sitting between them. The CDR3 sequence is 14 residues long. The CDR3 region is CASQMSRSSYEQYF. CDR3 bases: TGTGCCAGCCAGATGTCTCGGAGCTCCTACGAGCAGTACTTC.

This clonotype turned up a few times. A clone one base away is much larger, so this may be a read error. This CDR3 is CASSLGQVSLATNEKLLF. CDR3 bases: TGTGCCAGCAGTTTGGGACAGGTGTCCCTTGCAACTAATGAAAAACTGCTTTTT. The V call is TRBV12-3 or TRBV12-4, the J call TRBJ1-4; 8 bases match TRBD1. The CDR3 contains 18 residues.

The V call is TRBV2, the J call TRBJ1-1; D remains unclear. The CDR3 runs to 14 residues. Germline V gene data show CDR1 as SNHLY and CDR2 as FYNNEI. The V and J ends lost 4 bases and 7 bases respectively, with 16 bases between them. The CDR3 region has the DNA TGTGCCAGCAGTGCCCTCGACGGTCTAAATGAAGCTTTCTTT. It codes for CASSALDGLNEAFF.

V usage is TRBV25-1 and J usage is TRBJ2-7; D is ambiguous. Germline CDR1 and CDR2: MGHDK and SYGVNS. The CDR3 has 12 residues. The germline V and J ends were trimmed by 4 bases and 2 bases, with 6 bases remaining between them. The CDR3 reads CASSARAYEQYF. In DNA form, the CDR3 reads TGTGCCAGCAGTGCTAGGGCCTACGAGCAGTACTTC.

This clonotype was observed many times. The chain recombines TRBV5-1 with TRBJ2-2, with D uncertain. The CDR3 spans 13 residues. Trimming stripped 0 bases from V and 6 bases from J, with 6 bases between. CDR1 and CDR2 (germline): SGHRS, YFSETQ. The CDR3, as DNA: TGCGCCAGCAGCTTGGTGCTCTCCGGGGAGCTGTTTTTT. Translated, it gives CASSLVLSGELFF.

This clonotype was seen more than once but under ten times. The V call is TRBV12-3 or TRBV12-4, the J call TRBJ1-5; D may be TRBD1 (6 bases). This CDR3 comprises 16 residues. V dropped 2 bases and J dropped 6 bases, with 17 bases sitting between them. CDR3 residues: CASSLWGQIGPQPQHF. The CDR3 DNA sequence: TGTGCCAGCAGTTTATGGGGACAAATCGGACCTCAGCCCCAGCATTTT.

The chain is built from TRBV5-1 and TRBJ2-1; 7 bases line up with TRBD2. V lost 2 bases, J lost 4 bases, and 3 bases stayed unmatched. CDR1 SGHRS and CDR2 YFSETQ come from the germline V gene. The CDR3 spans 14 residues. The CDR3 DNA reads TGCGCCAGCAGCTTATGCGGGGGATACAATGAGCAGTTCTTC. This translates into CASSLCGGYNEQFF.

This chain connects TRBV6-5 to TRBJ1-2; D gene unclear. The CDR3 length is 14 residues. The V end was cut by 5 bases, the J end by 2 bases, with 12 bases between. Germline CDR1 reads MNHEY; CDR2 reads SVGAGI. CDR3 sequence (DNA): TGTGCCAGCAGTCACGGGTTAGGGAACTATGGCTACACCTTC. It translates to CASSHGLGNYGYTF.

The V and J genes are TRBV25-1 and TRBJ2-7; 7 bases map to TRBD2. The CDR3 is 15 amino acids. V trimming: 2 bases; J trimming: 0 bases; junction bases outside the gene matches: 4. CDR1 MGHDK and CDR2 SYGVNS come from the germline V gene. CDR3 sequence (DNA): TGTGCCAGCAGTGAAGCCAGCGGGGTCTCCTACGAGCAGTACTTC. Translated, it gives CASSEASGVSYEQYF.

This clonotype was counted many times. The chain couples TRBV4-2 to TRBJ1-4; no reliable D call. The CDR3 extends over 13 amino acids. Germline loops: CDR1 LGHNA, CDR2 YNFKEQ. Trimming took 0 bases from V and 6 from J, leaving 5 bases between them. CDR3 nucleotide sequence: TGTGCCAGCAGCCAAGATGTGGATGAAAAACTGTTTTTT. It codes for CASSQDVDEKLFF.

This clonotype came up many times. The J gene is TRBJ2-3, the V gene TRBV6-5; no clear D gene. Germline loops: CDR1 MNHEY, CDR2 SVGAGI. Trimming left V 11 bases short and J 2 bases short, with 11 bases between. This CDR3 comprises 12 residues. CDR3 in amino acids: CAVSPDTDTQYF. CDR3 bases: TGTGCCGTAAGCCCCGACACAGATACGCAGTATTTT.